A selection of T cell receptor beta chains follows, all from one sample in a study of control samples from healthy donors and cancer patients. The table came from immunoSEQ multiplex PCR; TCRdb's copy has only in-frame clones and leaves some out. The sample has about 80,000 clones; roughly 91% are singletons. Sample: blood. Receptors originate from a man aged 50 to 59 in good health. Each CDR3 is given with its conserved first and last residue. The D gene is left open where the match is weak. Clone size appears in some rows only: once, few, many, or a class for an expanded clone.

j_call v_call clone_size cdr3_length d_call cdr3_aa cdr3_nt
TRBJ2-3 TRBV12-3/TRBV12-4 NA 12 NA CASSFKDYTQYF TGTGCCAGCAGTTTTAAGGACTATACGCAGTATTTT
TRBJ1-5 TRBV2 NA 15 NA CASSDPGVADQPQHF TGTGCCAGCAGTGACCCAGGGGTAGCCGATCAGCCCCAGCATTTT
TRBJ1-5 TRBV19 NA 18 TRBD1 CASSAGTGKALGNQPQHF TGTGCCAGTAGTGCCGGGACAGGGAAGGCCTTAGGCAATCAGCCCCAGCATTTT
TRBJ2-1 TRBV6-4 NA 12 NA CASSDFYNEQFF TGTGCCAGCAGTGATTTCTACAATGAGCAGTTCTTC
TRBJ2-7 TRBV3-1/TRBV3-2 NA 15 TRBD1 CASSQVWTGDYEQYF TGTGCCAGCAGCCAAGTCTGGACAGGGGACTACGAGCAGTACTTC
TRBJ1-1 TRBV5-1 NA 17 TRBD1 CASSLEYRGPQNTEAFF TGCGCCAGCAGCTTGGAGTACAGGGGGCCCCAGAACACTGAAGCTTTCTTT
TRBJ2-7 TRBV5-5 NA 13 NA CASSLSQNPGQYF TGTGCCAGCAGCTTATCACAGAACCCTGGGCAGTACTTC
TRBJ2-7 TRBV19 NA 15 TRBD2 CASSIAGGVSSEQYF TGTGCCAGTAGTATAGCGGGGGGGGTATCCTCCGAGCAGTACTTC
TRBJ2-7 TRBV5-4 once 14 NA CASSTGLNSYEQYF TGTGCCAGCAGCACCGGGCTTAACTCCTACGAGCAGTACTTC
TRBJ2-3 TRBV6-5 NA 13 NA CASSYRGDDTQYF TGTGCCAGCAGTTACAGGGGGGACGATACGCAGTATTTT
TRBJ2-3 TRBV7-3 NA 14 TRBD2 CASSSGLATDTQYF TGTGCCAGCAGCTCGGGACTAGCAACAGATACGCAGTATTTT
TRBJ1-1 TRBV19 NA 16 NA CASSINRQPLNTEAFF TGTGCCAGTAGTATAAACCGACAGCCTTTGAACACTGAAGCTTTCTTT
TRBJ2-7 TRBV5-5 NA 14 NA CASSVEGGSYEQYF TGTGCCAGCAGCGTCGAAGGGGGTAGCTACGAGCAGTACTTC
TRBJ1-1 TRBV18 NA 16 NA CASSPPGRLRDTEAFF TGTGCCAGCTCACCCCCCGGCAGACTAAGGGACACTGAAGCTTTCTTT
TRBJ1-1 TRBV19 once 13 NA CASSQGVNTEAFF TGTGCCAGTAGCCAGGGAGTCAACACTGAAGCTTTCTTT
TRBJ1-1 TRBV19 NA 16 NA CASSIFWLGANGEAFF TGTGCCAGTAGTATTTTTTGGCTGGGCGCCAATGGTGAAGCTTTCTTT
TRBJ1-5 TRBV24-1 NA 17 NA CATSDFGPIFANQPQHF TGTGCCACCAGTGATTTTGGGCCGATCTTCGCGAATCAGCCCCAGCATTTT
TRBJ1-4 TRBV11-2 NA 17 NA CASSLVRTETTNEKLFF TGTGCCAGCAGCTTAGTAAGGACAGAAACAACTAATGAAAAACTGTTTTTT
TRBJ1-2 TRBV6-1 once 15 TRBD1 CASSEGGTGPYGYTF TGTGCCAGCAGTGAAGGTGGGACAGGACCCTATGGCTACACCTTC
TRBJ2-1 TRBV19 NA 11 NA CASRDYNEQFF TGTGCCAGTAGGGACTACAATGAGCAGTTCTTC
TRBJ1-2 TRBV27 NA 14 NA CASSPTRNNYGYTF TGTGCCAGCAGCCCAACACGGAATAACTATGGCTACACCTTC
TRBJ1-6 TRBV9 NA 15 TRBD1 CASSVGTGGDSPLHF TGTGCCAGCAGCGTAGGGACAGGGGGGGATTCACCCCTCCACTTT
TRBJ2-2 TRBV6-4 NA 13 NA CASSYDNTGELFF TGTGCCAGCAGCTATGATAACACCGGGGAGCTGTTTTTT
TRBJ1-5 TRBV7-6 NA 12 TRBD1 CASSFRDRVQHF TGTGCCAGCAGCTTTAGGGACAGGGTTCAGCATTTT
TRBJ1-3 TRBV7-2 NA 18 TRBD1 CASSTGQGWTFSGNTIYF TGTGCCAGCAGCACCGGACAGGGGTGGACTTTCTCTGGAAACACCATATATTTT
TRBJ2-3 TRBV2 NA 13 NA CASMPVSTDTQYF TGTGCCAGCATGCCAGTTAGCACAGATACGCAGTATTTT
TRBJ1-1 TRBV7-8 NA 13 NA CASSFPGNTEAFF TGTGCCAGCAGCTTTCCAGGGAACACTGAAGCTTTCTTT
TRBJ1-5 TRBV3-1/TRBV3-2 few 13 NA CASSPQLLQPQHF TGTGCCAGCAGCCCACAACTACTACAGCCCCAGCATTTT